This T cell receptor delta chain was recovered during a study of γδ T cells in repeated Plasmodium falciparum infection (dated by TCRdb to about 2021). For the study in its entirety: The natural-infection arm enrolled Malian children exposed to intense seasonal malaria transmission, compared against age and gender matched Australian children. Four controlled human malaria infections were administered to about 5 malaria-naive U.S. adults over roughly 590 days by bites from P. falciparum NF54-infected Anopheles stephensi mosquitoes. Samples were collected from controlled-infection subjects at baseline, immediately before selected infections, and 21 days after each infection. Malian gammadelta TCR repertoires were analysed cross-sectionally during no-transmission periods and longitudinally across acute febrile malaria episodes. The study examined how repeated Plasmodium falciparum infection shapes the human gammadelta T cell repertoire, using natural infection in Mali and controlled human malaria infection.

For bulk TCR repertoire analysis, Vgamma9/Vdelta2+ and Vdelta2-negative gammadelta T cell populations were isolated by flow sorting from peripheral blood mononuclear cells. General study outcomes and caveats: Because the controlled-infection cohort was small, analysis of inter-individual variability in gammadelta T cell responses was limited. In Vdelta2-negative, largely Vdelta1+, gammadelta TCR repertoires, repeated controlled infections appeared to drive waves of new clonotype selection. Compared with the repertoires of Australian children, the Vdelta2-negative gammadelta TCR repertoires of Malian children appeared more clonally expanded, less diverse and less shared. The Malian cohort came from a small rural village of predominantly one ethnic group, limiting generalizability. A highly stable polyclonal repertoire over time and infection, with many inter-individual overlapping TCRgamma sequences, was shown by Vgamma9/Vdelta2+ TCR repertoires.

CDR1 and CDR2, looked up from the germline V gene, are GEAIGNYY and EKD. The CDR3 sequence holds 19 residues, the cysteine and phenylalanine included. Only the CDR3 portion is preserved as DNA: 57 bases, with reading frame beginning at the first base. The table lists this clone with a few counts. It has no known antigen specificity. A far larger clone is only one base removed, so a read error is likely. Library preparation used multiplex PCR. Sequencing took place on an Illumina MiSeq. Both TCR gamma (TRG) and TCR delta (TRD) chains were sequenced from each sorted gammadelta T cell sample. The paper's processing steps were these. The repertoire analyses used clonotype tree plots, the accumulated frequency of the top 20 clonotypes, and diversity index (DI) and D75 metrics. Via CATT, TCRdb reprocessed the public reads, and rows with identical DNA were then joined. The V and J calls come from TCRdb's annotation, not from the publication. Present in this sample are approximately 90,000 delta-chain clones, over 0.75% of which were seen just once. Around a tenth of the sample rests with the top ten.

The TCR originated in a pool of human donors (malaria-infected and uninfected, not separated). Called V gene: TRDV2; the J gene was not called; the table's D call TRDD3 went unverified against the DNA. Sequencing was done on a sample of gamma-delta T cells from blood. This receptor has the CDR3 CACDTVSTGDPGSNDKLIF. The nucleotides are TGTGCCTGTGACACCGTGAGCACGGGGGATCCCGGGTCGAACGATAAACTCATCTTC.